Ten or more counts support the clone carrying this T cell receptor beta chain. Time point defined: before trial treatment. Administered to the donors were nivolumab, ipilimumab, aspirin, low-dose cyclophosphamide and low-dose radiotherapy. Patients eligible had advanced solid tumors without tumor-infiltrating lymphocytes. The data belong to a study of low-dose radiotherapy and immunotherapy resistance in tumors. Study background: Radiation delivery to Cohort 1 consisted of 0.5 Gy per fraction every 2 weeks, summing to 6.5 Gy. On a schedule of every two weeks, intravenous cyclophosphamide at a dose of 200 mg/m2 was delivered one day before each radiation and immunotherapy administration.

TRAV- and TRBV-specific primers primed first-strand cDNA, covering alpha and beta chains. The authors ran approximately 20 PCR cycles to amplify TCRs with a constant-region primer and V-primer adapter. From the reads, TCRdb called clonotypes with MiXCR, one entry per CDR3 protein. The sample consists of about 82,000 distinct CDR3 sequences, about 20% of them appearing once. Looked up from germline, CDR1 is LGHNA and CDR2 is YNFKEQ. The CDR3 totals 17 residues. V shed 3 bases, J shed 1 base, and the junction held 6 bases outside the gene matches. The sample was PBMCs, taken before treatment. The rearrangement joins TRBV4-2 to TRBJ2-1; TRBD2 matches at 10 bases. The TCR comes from a male donor with prostate cancer. The CDR3 here is CASSHVGTSVSYNEQFF. The CDR3 nucleotides read TGTGCCAGCAGCCACGTCGGGACTAGCGTTTCCTACAATGAGCAGTTCTTC.